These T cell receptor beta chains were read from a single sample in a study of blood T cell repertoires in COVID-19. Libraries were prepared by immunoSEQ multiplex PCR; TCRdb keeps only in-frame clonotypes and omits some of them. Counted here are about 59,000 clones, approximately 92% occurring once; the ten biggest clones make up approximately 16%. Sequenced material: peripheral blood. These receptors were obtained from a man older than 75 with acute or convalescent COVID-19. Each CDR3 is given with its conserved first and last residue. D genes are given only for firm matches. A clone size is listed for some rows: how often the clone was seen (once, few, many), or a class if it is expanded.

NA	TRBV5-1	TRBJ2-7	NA	TGCGCCAGCAGCTTATCAGGGGCGCTTTACGAGCAGTACTTC	CASSLSGALYEQYF
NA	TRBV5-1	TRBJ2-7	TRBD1	TGCGCCAGCAGCCTGTCCTACAGGGGCAACGAGCAGTACTTC	CASSLSYRGNEQYF
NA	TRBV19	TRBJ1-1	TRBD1	TGTGCAACCCGGGTGGGACAGGGAGTGGGGACTGAAGCTTTCTTT	CATRVGQGVGTEAFF
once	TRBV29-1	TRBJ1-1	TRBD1	TGCAGCGTTGAAGATCGGGACAGGGAAGCTTTCTTT	CSVEDRDREAFF
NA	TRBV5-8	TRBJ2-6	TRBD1	TGTGCCAGCAGACGACAGGGGGCGAGGGGGGCCAACGTCCTGACTTTC	CASRRQGARGANVLTF
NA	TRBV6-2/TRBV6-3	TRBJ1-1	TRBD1	TGTGCCAGCAGTTACTACCCAGGGGGAGCTTTCTTT	CASSYYPGGAFF
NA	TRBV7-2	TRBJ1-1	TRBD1	TGTGCCAGCAGCGAGTACAGGGGGGACGACACTGAAGCTTTCTTT	CASSEYRGDDTEAFF
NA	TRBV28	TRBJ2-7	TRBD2	TGTGCCAGCAGTTCGGGGGGCTACGAGCAGTACTTC	CASSSGGYEQYF
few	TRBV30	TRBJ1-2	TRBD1	TGTGCCTGGAGCGGACAGGCGTTCAAGGGCTACACCTTC	CAWSGQAFKGYTF
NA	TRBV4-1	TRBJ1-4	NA	TGCGCCAGCAGCTACGGTGCAACTAATGAAAAACTGTTTTTT	CASSYGATNEKLFF
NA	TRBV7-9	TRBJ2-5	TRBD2	TGTGCCAGCAGCCAACCGGGACTAGCGGGGGTACAAGAGACCCAGTACTTC	CASSQPGLAGVQETQYF
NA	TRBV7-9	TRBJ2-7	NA	TGTGCCAGCAGCTTAGACAGTAGAATCTACGAGCAGTACTTC	CASSLDSRIYEQYF
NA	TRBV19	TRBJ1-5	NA	TGTGCCAGTAGTATACGAGAGGTAAGCCAGCCCCAGCATTTT	CASSIREVSQPQHF
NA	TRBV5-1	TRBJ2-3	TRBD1	TGCGCCAGCAGCTTGGGGCGGACAGGGCTAGATACGCAGTATTTT	CASSLGRTGLDTQYF
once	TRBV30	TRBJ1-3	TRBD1	TGTGCCTGGGCTACCCGGACAGGGGGAAACACCATATATTTT	CAWATRTGGNTIYF
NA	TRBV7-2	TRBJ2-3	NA	TGTGCCAGCACGAGACACGGCGACACAGATACGCAGTATTTT	CASTRHGDTDTQYF
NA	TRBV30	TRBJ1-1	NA	TGTGCCTGGAGTGGAGATTCCGAAGCTTTCTTT	CAWSGDSEAFF
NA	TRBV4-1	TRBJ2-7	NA	TGCGCCAGCAGCCAAGAAGCCAGGGAAGGATACGAGCAGTACTTC	CASSQEAREGYEQYF
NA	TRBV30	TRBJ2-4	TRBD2	TGTGCCTGGAGGGCCAGGGAGGGGGCCAAAAACATTCAGTACTTC	CAWRAREGAKNIQYF
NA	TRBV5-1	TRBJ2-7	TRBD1	TGCGCCAGCAGCGGACAGGTCAACTACGAGCAGTACTTC	CASSGQVNYEQYF
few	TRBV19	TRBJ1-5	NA	TGTGCCAGTAGTATGGGGAGCTATCAGCCCCAGCATTTT	CASSMGSYQPQHF
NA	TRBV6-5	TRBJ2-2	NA	TGTGCCAGCAGTTATCTCGCGGGGGCCATCACCGGGGAGCTGTTTTTT	CASSYLAGAITGELFF
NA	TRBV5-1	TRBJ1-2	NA	TGCGCCAGCAGCCTTGGAGGACAGCTTAACTATGGCTACACCTTC	CASSLGGQLNYGYTF
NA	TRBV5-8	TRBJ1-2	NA	TGTGCCAGCAGCTTTAAGACAGGACCCTATGGCTACACCTTC	CASSFKTGPYGYTF